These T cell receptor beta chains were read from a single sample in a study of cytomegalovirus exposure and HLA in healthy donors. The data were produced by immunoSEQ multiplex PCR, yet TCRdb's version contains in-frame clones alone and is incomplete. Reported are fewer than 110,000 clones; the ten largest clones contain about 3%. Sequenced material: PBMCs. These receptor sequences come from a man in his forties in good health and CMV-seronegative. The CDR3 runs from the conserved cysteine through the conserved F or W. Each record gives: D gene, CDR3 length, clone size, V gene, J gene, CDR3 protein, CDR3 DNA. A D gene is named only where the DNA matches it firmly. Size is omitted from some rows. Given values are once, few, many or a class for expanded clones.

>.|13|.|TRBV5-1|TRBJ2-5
CASSLASKETQYF
TGCGCCAGCAGCTTGGCGTCTAAAGAGACCCAGTACTTC
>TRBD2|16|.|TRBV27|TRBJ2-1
CASSILAGVAYNEQFF
TGTGCCAGCAGTATACTAGCGGGAGTAGCCTACAATGAGCAGTTCTTC
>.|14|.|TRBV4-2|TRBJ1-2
CASSQITERNGYTF
TGTGCCAGCAGCCAAATAACAGAAAGGAATGGCTACACCTTC
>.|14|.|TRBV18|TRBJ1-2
CASSRTETSYGYTF
TGTGCCAGCTCCAGAACAGAAACAAGCTATGGCTACACCTTC
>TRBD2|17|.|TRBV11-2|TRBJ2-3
CASSLDVLAGVTDTQYF
TGTGCCAGCAGCTTAGACGTACTAGCGGGAGTTACAGATACGCAGTATTTT
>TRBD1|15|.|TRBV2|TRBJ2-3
CASKTLTGGADTQYF
TGTGCCAGCAAAACTTTGACAGGGGGCGCAGATACGCAGTATTTT
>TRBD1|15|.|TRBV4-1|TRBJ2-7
CASSQYLGQGYEQYF
TGCGCCAGCAGCCAATATTTAGGACAGGGATACGAGCAGTACTTC
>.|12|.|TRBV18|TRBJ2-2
CASSPQGRELFF
TGTGCCAGCTCACCTCAGGGGCGAGAGCTGTTTTTT
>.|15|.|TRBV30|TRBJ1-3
CAWSVHSVSGNTIYF
TGTGCCTGGAGTGTACACAGTGTCTCTGGAAACACCATATATTTT
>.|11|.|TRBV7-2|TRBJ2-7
CASSSGWEQYF
TGTGCCAGCAGCTCCGGTTGGGAGCAGTACTTC
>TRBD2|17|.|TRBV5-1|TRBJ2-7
CASSFGLAGGFSYEQYF
TGCGCCAGCAGCTTCGGACTAGCGGGAGGCTTCTCCTACGAGCAGTACTTC
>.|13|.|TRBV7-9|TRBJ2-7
CASSLGTGYEQYF
TGTGCCAGCAGCTTGGGCACTGGCTACGAGCAGTACTTC
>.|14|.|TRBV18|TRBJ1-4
CASSPVPRDEKLFF
TGTGCCAGCTCACCAGTTCCCCGGGATGAAAAACTGTTTTTT
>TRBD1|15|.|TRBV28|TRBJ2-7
CASKPGQGAWYEQYF
TGTGCCAGCAAGCCGGGACAGGGGGCGTGGTACGAGCAGTACTTC
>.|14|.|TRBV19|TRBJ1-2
CASSTLTENYGYTF
TGTGCCAGTAGTACTTTGACAGAAAACTATGGCTACACCTTC
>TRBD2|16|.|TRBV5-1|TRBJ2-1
CASSTGTSGGAYEQFF
TGCGCCAGCAGCACGGGAACTAGCGGGGGGGCCTATGAGCAGTTCTTC
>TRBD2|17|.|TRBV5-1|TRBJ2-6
CASSLGAGAPGANVLTF
TGCGCCAGCAGCTTGGGGGCGGGAGCCCCTGGGGCCAACGTCCTGACTTTC
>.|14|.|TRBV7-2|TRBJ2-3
CASSPTLGADTQYF
TGTGCCAGCAGCCCGACTTTAGGTGCAGATACGCAGTATTTT
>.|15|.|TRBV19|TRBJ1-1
CATDRRGRGDTEAFF
TGTGCCACTGATAGGCGGGGCCGGGGGGACACTGAAGCTTTCTTT
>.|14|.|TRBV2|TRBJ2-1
CASTPDNSYNEQFF
TGTGCCAGCACCCCCGACAACTCCTACAATGAGCAGTTCTTC
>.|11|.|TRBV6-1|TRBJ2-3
CASKQGDTQYF
TGTGCCAGCAAACAGGGAGATACGCAGTATTTT
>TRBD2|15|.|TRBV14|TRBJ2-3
CASSQIGTSGDTQYF
TGTGCCAGCAGCCAAATTGGGACTAGCGGAGATACGCAGTATTTT
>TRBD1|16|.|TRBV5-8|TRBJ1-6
CASNQDRAIYNSPLHF
TGTGCCAGCAACCAGGACAGGGCAATTTATAATTCACCCCTCCACTTT
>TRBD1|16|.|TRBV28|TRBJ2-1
CASSLPTGARFYEQFF
TGTGCCAGCAGTTTACCGACAGGGGCGCGCTTCTATGAGCAGTTCTTC
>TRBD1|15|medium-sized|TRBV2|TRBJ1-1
CASSDWTGGNTEAFF
TGTGCCAGCAGTGATTGGACAGGGGGAAACACTGAAGCTTTCTTT
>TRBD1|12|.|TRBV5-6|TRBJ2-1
CASRFGTGGLFF
TGTGCCAGCAGGTTCGGGACAGGGGGCTTGTTCTTC
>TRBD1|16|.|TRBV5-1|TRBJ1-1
CASSLSQGAQITEAFF
TGCGCCAGCAGCCTCAGTCAGGGGGCGCAGATCACTGAAGCTTTCTTT
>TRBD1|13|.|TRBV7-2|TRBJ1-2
CASSTGQGNGYTF
TGTGCCAGCAGCACCGGACAGGGGAATGGCTACACCTTC